The TCR beta chain described here comes from a study of cytomegalovirus exposure and HLA in healthy donors. Study findings and constraints: Later findings reportedly placed an Asian-associated ancestry cluster below the approximately 700-donor mean for N-insertions. Later on, an analysis showed TCR association rates differing by HLA locus, with DRB1 the most and HLA-C the fewest.

A word on this clone: Its antigen is not identified.

In the PCR, 60 Vbeta and 13 Jbeta primers were used. Method: immunoSEQ multiplex PCR; TCRdb's copy keeps in-frame clones and lacks some. The table shows about 55,000 clones, with roughly 77% occurring only once. The V gene's germline CDR1 is SGHAT and CDR2 FQNNGV. Trimming stripped 1 base from V and 2 bases from J, with 11 bases between. CDR3 length: 15 residues. This clonotype was obtained from a female donor in good health and CMV-seronegative. The specimen sequenced was PBMCs. The chain has TRBV11-2 and TRBJ2-5; D is perhaps TRBD2 (6 bases). CDR3 in DNA: TGTGCCAGCAGCTTAGGTACGGGAGAGCAAGAGACCCAGTACTTC. This sequence encodes CASSLGTGEQETQYF.